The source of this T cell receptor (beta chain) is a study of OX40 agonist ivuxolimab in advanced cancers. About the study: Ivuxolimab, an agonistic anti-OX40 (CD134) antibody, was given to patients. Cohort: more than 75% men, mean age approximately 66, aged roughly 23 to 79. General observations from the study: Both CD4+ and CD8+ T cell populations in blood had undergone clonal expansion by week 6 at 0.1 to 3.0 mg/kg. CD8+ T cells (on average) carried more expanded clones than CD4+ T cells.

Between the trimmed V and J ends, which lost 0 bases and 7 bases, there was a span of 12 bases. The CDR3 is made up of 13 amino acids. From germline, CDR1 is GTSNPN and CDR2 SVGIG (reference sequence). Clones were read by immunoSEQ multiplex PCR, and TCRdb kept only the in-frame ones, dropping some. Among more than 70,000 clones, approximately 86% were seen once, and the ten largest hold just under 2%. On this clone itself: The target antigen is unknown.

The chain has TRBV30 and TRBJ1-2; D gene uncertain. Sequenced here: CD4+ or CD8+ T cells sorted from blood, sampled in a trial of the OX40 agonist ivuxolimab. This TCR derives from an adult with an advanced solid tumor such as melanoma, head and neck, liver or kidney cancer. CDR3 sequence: CAWSVGGDSGYTF. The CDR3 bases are TGTGCCTGGAGTGTAGGCGGGGATAGTGGCTACACCTTC.